One TCR beta chain is described in this entry. Its antigen is unknown. V lost 3 bases, J lost 5 bases, and 4 bases stayed unmatched. Germline CDR1 SGDLS, CDR2 YYNGEE. The CDR3 sequence is 14 residues long. This specimen belongs to a study of T cell responses to AZD1222 COVID-19 vaccine. Study-level results: There were vaccine-associated CD4 TCRs across spike, dominant at 160-218 and 743-854. Repertoire sampling was restricted to post-peak T cell response timepoints. Reportedly, close to half of spike-specific TCRs are directed against unmutated variant regions.

Assay: immunoSEQ multiplex PCR; the TCRdb copy retains only in-frame clones and omits some. The sample consists of about 120,000 clones, 87% of them appearing once. This specimen was peripheral blood, taken on day 0 of AZD1222 vaccination. The receptor was isolated from an adult in good health. The J gene is TRBJ2-2, the V gene TRBV9, with TRBD1 matching over 7 bases. The CDR3 protein is CASSELQGTGELFF. The CDR3 nucleotides are TGTGCCAGCAGCGAACTACAGGGGACCGGGGAGCTGTTTTTT.